These T cell receptor beta chains were read from a single sample in a study of blood T cell repertoires in COVID-19. Profiling relied on immunoSEQ multiplex PCR, and the TCRdb table lists in-frame clones only, not all of them. This sample has 270,000 or so clones, with approximately 90% found just once. Sequencing was performed on PBMCs or T cells enriched from blood (not recorded which). These receptors were collected from a woman in her 30s with acute COVID-19. CDR3s include the opening cysteine and the closing phenylalanine or tryptophan. D genes are given only for firm matches. Where a row states a size, it is once, few, many or the class of an expanded clone; other rows omit it.

v_call	clone_size	d_call	j_call	cdr3_aa	cdr3_nt
TRBV28	.	.	TRBJ1-2	CASSFVSSGGVGYTF	TGTGCCAGCAGTTTTGTGTCGTCCGGAGGAGTCGGCTACACCTTC
TRBV27	.	.	TRBJ1-1	CASSLTLMSSEAFF	TGTGCCAGCAGTTTAACCCTAATGTCTTCCGAAGCTTTCTTT
TRBV28	.	.	TRBJ1-1	CASNMGGEAFF	TGTGCCAGCAACATGGGGGGGGAAGCTTTCTTT
TRBV28	.	TRBD1	TRBJ2-1	CASSLTGGGRGEQFF	TGTGCCAGCAGTTTAACAGGGGGCGGTCGGGGTGAGCAGTTCTTC
TRBV9	.	TRBD2	TRBJ2-1	CASSVGTSGANEQFF	TGTGCCAGCAGCGTAGGTACTAGCGGGGCCAATGAGCAGTTCTTC
TRBV19	.	TRBD1	TRBJ1-6	CASTQDRVNSPLHF	TGTGCCAGTACTCAGGACAGGGTGAATTCACCCCTCCACTTT
TRBV4-2	.	.	TRBJ2-7	CASSQAGVGLYEQYF	TGTGCCAGCAGCCAAGCGGGGGTGGGACTCTACGAGCAGTACTTC
TRBV28	.	TRBD1	TRBJ1-3	CASSQRGQGFASGNTIYF	TGTGCCAGCAGCCAGCGAGGACAGGGGTTTGCCTCTGGAAACACCATATATTTT
TRBV19	.	TRBD2	TRBJ2-7	CATRGGTSGSYEQYF	TGTGCCACCCGGGGAGGGACTAGCGGCTCCTACGAGCAGTACTTC
TRBV27	.	TRBD2	TRBJ2-1	CASSLSASGGFVQFF	TGTGCCAGCAGTTTATCGGCTAGCGGGGGGTTCGTACAGTTCTTC
TRBV7-2	few	TRBD2	TRBJ2-7	CASSSLAGAMEQYF	TGTGCCAGCAGTTCCCTAGCGGGAGCGATGGAGCAGTACTTC
TRBV20-1	.	TRBD1	TRBJ1-2	CSASPPTGGANYGYTF	TGCAGTGCCAGTCCTCCAACAGGGGGCGCAAACTATGGCTACACCTTC
TRBV4-3	.	.	TRBJ2-7	CASSQDRSSVLSSYEQYF	TGCGCCAGCAGCCAAGATCGCTCTAGCGTGCTAAGCTCCTACGAGCAGTACTTC
TRBV6-6	.	.	TRBJ2-1	CASSYIQNEQFF	TGTGCCAGCAGTTACATACAAAATGAGCAGTTCTTC
TRBV27	.	.	TRBJ2-3	CASGILSGGTFGDTQYF	TGTGCCAGCGGGATCCTTTCGGGCGGGACGTTTGGAGATACGCAGTATTTT